The TCR beta chain under discussion was sequenced for a study of T cell changes during pregnancy in multiple sclerosis. Sequencing was performed with immunoSEQ multiplex PCR; in TCRdb, only in-frame clones are kept and a portion is missing. This sample has roughly 110,000 clones, with approximately 90% found just once. V shed 0 bases and J shed 3 bases, with 7 bases lying between them. There are 15 residues in the CDR3. In germline, CDR1 is SGHDT, CDR2 YYEEEE. V and J are TRBV5-6 and TRBJ1-6; no reliable D call. Sequenced material: peripheral blood, taken after pregnancy. This TCR came from a female donor with multiple sclerosis, enrolled in a pregnancy study. The CDR3, as DNA: TGTGCCAGCAGCTTGGGTCAGATCTATAATTCACCCCTCCACTTT. Translating gives CASSLGQIYNSPLHF.